The next 19 T cell receptor beta chains were all read from a single sample in a study of T cells in Graves' hyperthyroidism and ophthalmopathy. It was RNA transcripts that yielded the amplified TCR beta CDR3 regions. The HTBI primer set was used in a first-round RT-PCR of the TCR CDR3. TCRdb passed the multiplex PCR reads through MiXCR, listing each CDR3 protein once. The sample has about 720,000 distinct CDR3 sequences, under 20% seen once. The specimen sequenced was blood. The source of these receptors is a woman in her 50s with Graves' hyperthyroidism that later progressed to Graves' ophthalmopathy.

This clonotype was counted between two and nine times. The chain has TRBV28 and TRBJ1-2; D possibly corresponds to TRBD1 (5 bases). The ends were cut back, 3 bases at V and 2 bases at J, with 13 bases in the middle. There are 15 residues in the CDR3. In germline, CDR1 is MDHEN, CDR2 SYDVKM. The CDR3 region is CASSFGGVGNYGYTF. The CDR3 bases are TGTGCCAGCAGTTTCGGGGGGGTGGGGAACTATGGCTACACCTTC.

The V gene is TRBV5-1, the J gene TRBJ2-3; D is uncertain. The CDR3 length is 14 residues. Deletions cut 1 base from V and 2 bases from J, with 8 bases between. CDR1 and CDR2 from the germline V gene are SGHRS and YFSETQ. Here the CDR3 DNA reads TGCGCCAGCAGCTTGAACCCAAACACAGATACGCAGTATTTT. Amino acids: CASSLNPNTDTQYF.

V and J are TRBV13 and TRBJ1-2, with D maybe TRBD1 (5 bases). The V gene's germline CDR1 is PRHDT and CDR2 FYEKMQ (reference sequence). This CDR3 region has 15 residues. V lost 5 bases and J lost 6, with 19 bases in between. This chain's CDR3 is CASSRRQRWVDGYTF. The CDR3 bases are TGTGCCAGCAGCAGGAGACAGAGATGGGTTGATGGCTACACCTTC.

This clonotype was seen ten or more times. The chain recombines TRBV9 with TRBJ1-1; D gene uncertain. The V and J ends lost 5 bases and 3 bases respectively, with 11 bases between them. The CDR3 is 13 amino acids. The V gene's germline CDR1 is SGDLS and CDR2 YYNGEE. The DNA for the CDR3 is TGTGCCAGCAGTGTCGAGGGTGACACTGAAGCTTTCTTT. Protein product: CASSVEGDTEAFF.

This clonotype was recorded many times. The chain has TRBV20-1 and TRBJ1-2; perhaps TRBD1 as D (5 bases). Germline lookup yields CDR1 DFQATT and CDR2 SNEGSKA (reference sequence). Trimming cost V 3 bases and J 3 bases, with 14 bases left between them. This CDR3 has 14 amino acids. Here the CDR3 reads CSARGRMEYYGYTF. In DNA form, the CDR3 reads TGCAGTGCTAGGGGACGGATGGAGTACTATGGCTACACCTTC.

The V and J genes are TRBV7-6 and TRBJ1-2, with 11 bases identical to TRBD1. The CDR3 length is 17 residues. With 0 bases clipped from V and 5 bases from J, the junction kept 8 bases outside the gene matches. Germline values: CDR1 SGHVS, CDR2 FNYEAQ. The CDR3 here is CASSLAPGQGGGYGYTF. The CDR3 region has the DNA TGTGCCAGCAGCTTAGCGCCGGGACAGGGGGGTGGATATGGCTACACCTTC.

This clonotype was detected a few times. The J gene is TRBJ1-1, the V gene TRBV7-2; D gene unclear. The CDR3 loop spans 15 amino acids. Germline loops: CDR1 SGHTA, CDR2 FQGNSA. The ends were cut back, 1 base at V and 1 base at J, with 10 bases in the middle. The CDR3 DNA is TGTGCCAGCAGCTTAGTGGTGACGGCGAACACTGAAGCTTTCTTT. Translating it yields CASSLVVTANTEAFF.

This clonotype showed up many times. The V and J genes are TRBV30 and TRBJ1-2; no reliable D call. CDR1 and CDR2 (germline): GTSNPN, SVGIG (reference sequence). The V gene lost 4 bases and the J gene lost 2 bases, with 11 bases spanning the gap. The CDR3 contains 13 residues. The CDR3 nucleotides are TGTGCCTGGAACTCCGGAAACAACTATGGCTACACCTTC. As protein: CAWNSGNNYGYTF.

This clonotype occurred many times. This chain joins TRBV20-1 and TRBJ2-7, with TRBD1 identical over 7 bases. Trimming removed 6 bases from V and 2 bases from J; junction bases left unmatched: 4. From germline, CDR1 is DFQATT and CDR2 SNEGSKA (reference sequence). The CDR3 loop spans 12 amino acids. The CDR3 DNA is TGCAGTGCCGAGGACAGGCCCTACGAGCAGTACTTC. This gives the protein CSAEDRPYEQYF.

This chain links TRBV12-3 or TRBV12-4 with TRBJ1-2, with no clear D. This CDR3 region has 11 residues. V dropped 10 bases and J dropped 1 base, with 7 bases sitting between them. This CDR3 is CAKQDNYGYTF. The CDR3 DNA reads as TGTGCCAAGCAAGATAACTATGGCTACACCTTC.

The gene calls are TRBV20-1 and TRBJ1-5; D might be TRBD1 (5 bases). The V gene lost 0 bases and the J gene lost 4 bases, with 16 bases spanning the gap. The CDR3 extends over 16 amino acids. The V gene's germline CDR1 is DFQATT and CDR2 SNEGSKA (reference sequence). The CDR3 nucleotides are TGCAGTGCTAGAGATACGTCCGGGGGGAGGAATCAGCCCCAGCATTTT. The encoded protein is CSARDTSGGRNQPQHF.

As regards this clonotype: One base away lies a much larger clone, so this may be a sequencing read error. The chain couples TRBV6-1 to TRBJ1-2; 7 nucleotides match TRBD1. CDR3 length equals 15 residues. J lost 4 bases, V lost 8 bases, and 13 bases had no gene match. Germline lookup yields CDR1 MNHNS and CDR2 SASEGT. The CDR3 sequence is CASGITGTASYGYTF. Written as DNA, the CDR3 is TGTGCCAGCGGGATCACCGGGACAGCTAGCTATGGCTACACCTTC.

The CDR3 bases are TGTGCCAGCAGTTCCCCAGGGCTTACCGGGGAGCTGTTTTTT. Amino acid sequence: CASSSPGLTGELFF. The chain employs TRBV11-3 and TRBJ2-2; perhaps TRBD1 as D (5 bases). Trimming took off 6 bases at V and 5 bases at J, with 13 bases between the two ends. CDR1 and CDR2 from the germline V gene are SGHNT and YENEEA. The CDR3 length is 14 residues.

This clonotype was seen at least ten times. The chain uses TRBV7-8 and TRBJ2-7; D remains ambiguous. This CDR3 has 12 residues. Germline lookup yields CDR1 SGHVS and CDR2 FQNEAQ. V was cut by 1 base and J by 5 bases, with 6 bases left in between. The CDR3 loop is CASSLDSHEQYF. The CDR3 DNA is TGTGCCAGCAGCTTAGATTCCCACGAGCAGTACTTC.

This clonotype was picked up many times. The chain couples TRBV5-5 to TRBJ2-7; a possible D gene is TRBD1 (6 bases). The CDR3 spans 15 residues. Trimming cost V 5 bases and J 0 bases, with 15 bases left between them. The germline CDR1 and CDR2 sequences are SGHKS and YYEKEE (reference sequence). The CDR3 DNA reads TGTGCCAGCAGGCGGATAGGGGGAGACTCCTACGAGCAGTACTTC. Encoded protein: CASRRIGGDSYEQYF.

The rearrangement uses TRBV29-1 and TRBJ2-5; D is perhaps TRBD1 (5 bases). The germline V and J ends were trimmed by 6 bases and 2 bases, with 13 bases remaining between them. The germline gives CDR1 SQVTM, CDR2 ANQGSEA. CDR3 length: 13 residues. The CDR3 loop is CSVMDTQQETQYF. In DNA form, the CDR3 reads TGCAGCGTGATGGACACCCAACAAGAGACCCAGTACTTC.

The V gene is TRBV4-1, the J gene TRBJ1-1, with D maybe TRBD1 (6 bases). The CDR3 covers 16 residues. CDR1 is MGHRA, CDR2 YSYEKL, per germline. The germline V and J ends were trimmed by 0 bases and 5 bases, with 16 bases remaining between them. In DNA, the CDR3 is TGCGCCAGCAGCCAAGAATCGCGGGACATTAAGACTGAAGCTTTCTTT. Translated, it gives CASSQESRDIKTEAFF.

This clonotype was found a few times. This chain joins TRBV7-3 and TRBJ2-3; 7 positions match TRBD2. V shed 7 bases and J 2 bases; nucleotides not matched to a gene: 6. Germline V gene data show CDR1 as SGHTA and CDR2 as FQGTGA. The CDR3 loop spans 14 amino acids. CDR3 residues: CASTRGGSTDTQYF. The CDR3 DNA follows: TGTGCCAGCACCCGCGGGGGATCCACAGATACGCAGTATTTT.

This clonotype has at least ten counts. This sequence joins TRBV5-5 and TRBJ1-1; a weak D match, TRBD1 (6 bases). CDR1 and CDR2 (germline): SGHKS, YYEKEE (reference sequence). V shed 1 base and J shed 4 bases, with 17 bases lying between them. The CDR3 totals 16 residues. CDR3 residues: CASSLLGQGLGTEAFF. CDR3 nucleotides: TGTGCCAGCAGCTTGCTCGGGCAGGGGTTGGGCACTGAAGCTTTCTTT.